Listed below are T cell receptor beta chains from one sample, sequenced in a study of cytomegalovirus exposure and HLA in healthy donors. Generated by immunoSEQ multiplex PCR, the TCRdb table keeps only in-frame clones and is missing some. The sample contains approximately 110,000 clones, roughly four fifths of which appear only once. Sequenced material: PBMCs. The receptors originated from a man aged 50 to 60 in good health and CMV-seronegative. CDR3s include the opening cysteine and the closing phenylalanine or tryptophan. D genes are given only for firm matches. Expanded clones get a size class; other rows say once, few or many, or leave the size out.

CDR3 | DNA | V | D | J | size
CASSLDSPAGAFF | TGCGCCAGCAGCTTGGATTCCCCGGCGGGGGCTTTCTTT | TRBV5-1 | . | TRBJ1-1 | .
CASSDQGEPDTQYF | TGCGCCAGCAGTGACCAGGGGGAGCCAGATACGCAGTATTTT | TRBV10-1 | TRBD1 | TRBJ2-3 | .
CASSLVASGSGNTIYF | TGTGCCAGCAGCTTAGTTGCGTCGGGCTCTGGAAACACCATATATTTT | TRBV11-2 | . | TRBJ1-3 | .
CASSERRQGPSYNEQFF | TGTGCCAGCAGTGAAAGGAGGCAGGGGCCCTCCTACAATGAGCAGTTCTTC | TRBV6-1 | . | TRBJ2-1 | .
CASSLEGQGAYEQYF | TGCGCCAGCAGCTTGGAGGGACAGGGAGCCTACGAGCAGTACTTC | TRBV5-1 | TRBD1 | TRBJ2-7 | .
CASSQEYQEAGTQYF | TGTGCTAGCAGCCAAGAATATCAGGAGGCCGGGACCCAGTACTTC | TRBV14 | . | TRBJ2-5 | .
CASCPGQGGYTGELFF | TGTGCCAGCTGCCCGGGACAGGGTGGATACACCGGGGAGCTGTTTTTT | TRBV2 | TRBD1 | TRBJ2-2 | once
CASSESGGITEAFF | TGTGCCAGCAGTGAATCAGGGGGCATCACTGAAGCTTTCTTT | TRBV6-1 | TRBD1 | TRBJ1-1 | .
CARSSEKLQGCAEAFF | TGTGCCAGAAGCTCCGAAAAATTGCAGGGGTGCGCTGAAGCTTTCTTT | TRBV5-3 | . | TRBJ1-1 | .
CASSFERVLGRPSYNSPLHF | TGTGCCAGCAGCTTTGAAAGAGTTTTGGGGCGACCCTCCTATAATTCACCCCTCCACTTT | TRBV12-1 | . | TRBJ1-6 | .
CASSPTSVGIQYF | TGTGCCAGCAGTCCGACATCTGTGGGCATTCAGTACTTC | TRBV6-6 | . | TRBJ2-4 | .
CASSLPAGQDNSPLHF | TGCGCCAGCAGCCTCCCAGCGGGACAAGATAATTCACCCCTCCACTTT | TRBV4-1 | . | TRBJ1-6 | .
CATSSPETGGFSDTQYF | TGTGCCACCAGCAGCCCCGAGACAGGGGGCTTTTCAGATACGCAGTATTTT | TRBV15 | TRBD1 | TRBJ2-3 | .
CASSVNTVGYTF | TGTGCCAGCAGCGTAAATACGGTGGGCTACACCTTC | TRBV2 | . | TRBJ1-2 | .
CASSQGGGYGYTF | TGTGCCAGCAGCCAGGGCGGGGGGTATGGCTACACCTTC | TRBV4-2 | . | TRBJ1-2 | .
CASSQDWQGARREQFF | TGTGCCAGCAGCCAAGATTGGCAGGGGGCTCGACGTGAGCAGTTCTTC | TRBV4-2 | TRBD1 | TRBJ2-1 | few
CASRGTGNTGELFF | TGTGCCAGCAGGGGGACAGGGAACACCGGGGAGCTGTTTTTT | TRBV6-6 | TRBD1 | TRBJ2-2 | .
CASRPGTGGLMETQYF | TGTGCCAGCAGACCCGGGACAGGGGGACTTATGGAGACCCAGTACTTC | TRBV2 | TRBD1 | TRBJ2-5 | .
CASSQPLRGTQYF | TGTGCCAGCAGCCAACCACTCCGGGGGACCCAGTACTTC | TRBV7-9 | . | TRBJ2-5 | .
CASSRGYEIPGPEAFF | TGTGCCAGCAGCAGGGGCTACGAAATCCCAGGACCTGAAGCTTTCTTT | TRBV25-1 | . | TRBJ1-1 | .
CASSIQGNGELFF | TGTGCCAGCAGCATACAGGGGAACGGGGAGCTGTTTTTT | TRBV9 | TRBD1 | TRBJ2-2 | .
CASSIPSGRAVGQPQHF | TGTGCCAGTAGTATCCCTTCGGGCAGAGCGGTGGGTCAGCCCCAGCATTTT | TRBV19 | . | TRBJ1-5 | .
CASSLTTNYGYTF | TGTGCCAGCAGTTTAACAACTAACTATGGCTACACCTTC | TRBV6-1 | . | TRBJ1-2 | few
CSGTLGDEKLFF | TGCAGCGGCACTTTAGGGGATGAAAAACTGTTTTTT | TRBV29-1 | . | TRBJ1-4 | .
CASWVLGGGRSYNEQFF | TGTGCCAGCTGGGTTTTGGGCGGGGGGCGGTCCTACAATGAGCAGTTCTTC | TRBV2 | TRBD2 | TRBJ2-1 | .
CASSSEYYEQYF | TGTGCCAGCAGCTCAGAATACTACGAGCAGTACTTC | TRBV5-4 | . | TRBJ2-7 | few
CASQIRWARQVFNSPLHF | TGTGCCAGCCAAATTCGGTGGGCCCGACAGGTGTTTAATTCACCCCTCCACTTT | TRBV11-2 | . | TRBJ1-6 | .
CASREGTSGGREQFF | TGTGCCAGCAGGGAAGGGACTAGCGGGGGACGTGAGCAGTTCTTC | TRBV6-1 | TRBD2 | TRBJ2-1 | few
CSVEDAGTAAGNTIYF | TGCAGCGTTGAAGATGCTGGGACAGCGGCTGGAAACACCATATATTTT | TRBV29-1 | TRBD1 | TRBJ1-3 | .
CASSPPGLSEAFF | TGTGCCAGTAGTCCCCCGGGACTATCTGAAGCTTTCTTT | TRBV19 | . | TRBJ1-1 | .
CASDSRRGGASSSYNEQFF | TGTGCCAGCGATTCGCGGCGCGGGGGGGCCTCTAGCTCCTACAATGAGCAGTTCTTC | TRBV9 | TRBD2 | TRBJ2-1 | .
CASSWGQGNTIYF | TGTGCCAGCAGTTGGGGGCAGGGAAACACCATATATTTT | TRBV28 | . | TRBJ1-3 | once
CASSLTSGGAHEQFF | TGCGCCAGCAGCTTGACTAGCGGGGGGGCCCATGAGCAGTTCTTC | TRBV5-1 | TRBD2 | TRBJ2-1 | .
CSVYGNSPLHF | TGCAGTGTCTACGGGAATTCACCCCTCCACTTT | TRBV20-1 | . | TRBJ1-6 | .
CASSYLARGLGNIQYF | TGTGCCAGCAGTTACTTAGCGCGGGGATTGGGAAACATTCAGTACTTC | TRBV6-5 | . | TRBJ2-4 | .
CASSHFTGFPRRPNYGYTF | TGCGCCAGCAGTCATTTCACAGGGTTCCCGCGACGCCCCAACTATGGCTACACCTTC | TRBV23-1 | . | TRBJ1-2 | .
CASSPGTSGGAGLFF | TGCGCCAGCAGCCCAGGGACTAGCGGGGGGGCCGGTCTTTTCTTC | TRBV4-1 | TRBD2 | TRBJ2-1 | .
CASSPSPSGANVLTF | TGCGCCAGCAGCCCCTCTCCGTCTGGGGCCAACGTCCTGACTTTC | TRBV5-1 | . | TRBJ2-6 | .
CASSYGGLAGAGEQFF | TGTGCCAGCAGTTACGGGGGGCTAGCGGGGGCGGGTGAGCAGTTCTTC | TRBV6-5 | TRBD2 | TRBJ2-1 | .
CASSPGPHNEKLFF | TGTGCCAGCAGTCCTGGGCCCCATAATGAAAAACTGTTTTTT | TRBV6-5 | . | TRBJ1-4 | once